In this sample, the clone carrying this T cell receptor (beta chain) turned up many times. Its target is not known. The germline CDR1 and CDR2 sequences are SGDLS and YYNGEE. The CDR3 extends over 13 amino acids. V lost 2 bases and J lost 8; bases outside the gene matches: 3. A universal primer binding site was introduced by template switching. The final cDNA contained unique molecular identifiers. One entry per CDR3 protein results from TCRdb running MiXCR on the 5' RACE reads. The repertoire includes roughly 290,000 distinct CDR3 sequences, just under 9.5% of them detected once, and approximately 6.6% sits in the top ten. These data come from a study of identical twins. The study's findings and limits: Carriage of fewer insertions was seen in abundant cord blood beta clonotypes, whereas memory repertoires showed none. Among beta out-of-frame sequences, excess sharing between twins appeared weaker.

The sample was also linked to a second study, of yellow fever vaccine responses in identical twins. That study reports: Each twin's T cell response to the vaccine was reported to look partly convergent and partly personalized.

Sequencing input: CD8+ T cells sorted from blood. This TCR came from a young woman in good health. This rearrangement joins TRBV9 to TRBJ2-4, with 8 nucleotides matching TRBD1. The CDR3 region has the DNA TGTGCCAGCAGCGTCACACAGGGGGACATTCAGTACTTC. Its translation: CASSVTQGDIQYF. The full variable domain, rest sourced from reference TRBV9 and TRBJ2-4, is DSGVTQTPKHLITATGQRVTLRCSPRSGDLSVYWYQQSLDQGLQFLIQYYNGEERAKGNILERFSAQQFPDLHSELNLSSLELGDSALYFCASSVTQGDIQYFGAGTRLSVL.